This T cell receptor beta chain is drawn from a study of control samples from healthy donors and cancer patients. The table came from immunoSEQ multiplex PCR; TCRdb's copy has only in-frame clones and leaves some out. The data contain roughly 18,000 clones, about 85% of them singletons. After removal of 2 bases from V and 7 bases from J, the junction contained 5 bases not matched to a gene. CDR3 length equals 14 residues. Germline-derived CDR1 and CDR2 are SGHTA and FQGNSA. This chain links TRBV7-2 with TRBJ2-1; 7 bases fit TRBD2. Material for sequencing was PBMCs. The TCR comes from a woman aged 70-85 years with lung cancer. CDR3 sequence (DNA): TGTGCCAGCAGCTTAAGCCTAGCGGTTAATGAGCAGTTCTTC. It yields the protein CASSLSLAVNEQFF.